This T cell receptor beta chain was sequenced during a study of blood T cell repertoires in COVID-19. Study information: Some COVID-19 samples were acute and others convalescent; all came from the United States, Italy and Spain.

The CDR3 is 16 residues long. Trimming took 5 bases from V and 3 from J; bases not matched to a gene: 6. CDR1 is SGHNT, CDR2 YENEEA, per germline. Cohorts were assigned according to the clinical history that participants reported. Data came from immunoSEQ multiplex PCR; TCRdb stores just in-frame clones and leaves some out. The table has under 350,000 clones, 86% seen once. The sequence was obtained from a woman aged 40 to 49 with acute COVID-19. V usage is TRBV11-3 and J usage is TRBJ2-2, with TRBD2 identical over 10 bases. The source material was PBMCs or T cells enriched from blood (not recorded which). The DNA for the CDR3 is TGTGCCAGCAGCCAAGCGGGGGGGCGTTACACCGGGGAGCTGTTTTTT. Amino acid sequence: CASSQAGGRYTGELFF.